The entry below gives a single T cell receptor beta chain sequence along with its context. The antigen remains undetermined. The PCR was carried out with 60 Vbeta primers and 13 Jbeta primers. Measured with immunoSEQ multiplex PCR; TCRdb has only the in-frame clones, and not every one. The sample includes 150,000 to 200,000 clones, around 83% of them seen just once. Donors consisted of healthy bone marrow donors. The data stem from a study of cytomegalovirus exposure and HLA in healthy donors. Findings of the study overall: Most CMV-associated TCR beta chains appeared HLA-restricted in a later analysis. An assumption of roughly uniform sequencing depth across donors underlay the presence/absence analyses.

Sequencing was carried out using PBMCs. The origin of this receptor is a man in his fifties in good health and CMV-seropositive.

CDR3 in DNA: TGTGCCAGTGGGACAGGGGTTTCCACTGAAGCTTTCTTT. Residues: CASGTGVSTEAFF. J is TRBJ1-1 and V is TRBV19; 10 nucleotides align to TRBD1. V shed 8 bases and J 4 bases; nucleotides not matched to a gene: 4. CDR1 is LNHDA, CDR2 SQIVND, per germline (reference sequence). The length of the CDR3 is 13 residues.